This TCR beta chain was found in a study of post-analysis software for immune sequencing data. This clonotype appeared a few times. Its target is unknown. Libraries were made from TCR beta cDNA, and they carried unique molecular identifiers. Approximately 0.5 million cDNA molecules were recovered from an input of 1 to 10 million T cells. A single record per CDR3 protein comes from TCRdb applying MiXCR to the PCR reads. The table has 750,000 to 900,000 distinct CDR3 sequences, about 43% seen once. The CDR3 sequence is 16 residues long. The germline CDR1 and CDR2 sequences are SEHNR and FQNEAQ (reference sequence). Trimming shortened V by 1 base and J by 0 bases, and 10 bases separated the two germline ends. Study conclusions and caveats: Roughly five TRBV segments were significantly more frequent in patients than in controls. TRBV5-6, TRBV5-1 and TRBV20-1 were among these segments. Samples prepared in the same batch strongly co-clustered by F measure.

What was sequenced was blood. This sequence was found in a girl between 10 and 17 years old with multiple sclerosis. The V gene is TRBV7-9, the J gene TRBJ1-3; D call uncertain. CDR3 sequence (DNA): TGTGCCAGCAGCTTAGGCAGTATGGGCTCTGGAAACACCATATATTTT. Amino acids: CASSLGSMGSGNTIYF.